This is a list of T cell receptor beta chains from one sample in a study of blood T cell repertoires in COVID-19. Generated by immunoSEQ multiplex PCR, the TCRdb table keeps only in-frame clones and is missing some. This table has about 140,000 clones, 70% to 90% appearing once. The sequenced material came from PBMCs or T cells enriched from blood (not recorded which). These TCRs come from a woman aged 45-65 years with acute COVID-19. The CDR3 runs from the conserved cysteine through the conserved F or W. The order of the fields is D gene, V gene, J gene, clone size, CDR3 protein, CDR3 DNA. The D gene is left open where the match is weak. A row's size may be missing; if present it is once, few, many or a size class.

d_gene: -
v_gene: TRBV3-1/TRBV3-2
j_gene: TRBJ1-4
abundance: -
CDR3aa: CASSQNIGNEKLFF
CDR3nt: TGTGCCAGCAGCCAAAATATCGGGAATGAAAAACTGTTTTTT

d_gene: TRBD1
v_gene: TRBV11-1
j_gene: TRBJ1-1
abundance: -
CDR3aa: CASSFRWTGAEAFF
CDR3nt: TGTGCCAGCAGCTTCCGTTGGACAGGGGCTGAAGCTTTCTTT

d_gene: TRBD1
v_gene: TRBV19
j_gene: TRBJ2-3
abundance: -
CDR3aa: CASRTGQGADTQYF
CDR3nt: TGTGCCAGTAGAACCGGACAGGGAGCAGATACGCAGTATTTT

d_gene: -
v_gene: TRBV9
j_gene: TRBJ2-7
abundance: -
CDR3aa: CASSLGVGDSYEQYF
CDR3nt: TGTGCCAGCAGCCTAGGGGTGGGCGATTCCTACGAGCAGTACTTC

d_gene: -
v_gene: TRBV5-1
j_gene: TRBJ2-5
abundance: few
CDR3aa: CASRRRPGEVQETQYF
CDR3nt: TGCGCCAGCAGACGGAGGCCAGGAGAAGTCCAAGAGACCCAGTACTTC

d_gene: TRBD1
v_gene: TRBV30
j_gene: TRBJ1-2
abundance: -
CDR3aa: CAWSVPGTANYGYTF
CDR3nt: TGTGCCTGGAGTGTACCGGGGACAGCTAACTATGGCTACACCTTC

d_gene: -
v_gene: TRBV16
j_gene: TRBJ1-2
abundance: -
CDR3aa: CASSQSLTATGYTF
CDR3nt: TGTGCCAGCAGCCAATCGTTGACAGCGACGGGCTACACCTTC

d_gene: -
v_gene: TRBV4-1
j_gene: TRBJ1-2
abundance: -
CDR3aa: CASSQGTSGYTF
CDR3nt: TGCGCCAGCAGCCAAGGGACTTCCGGCTACACCTTC

d_gene: -
v_gene: TRBV15
j_gene: TRBJ2-5
abundance: few
CDR3aa: CATSEGSGEETQYF
CDR3nt: TGTGCCACCTCCGAGGGGTCAGGGGAAGAGACCCAGTACTTC

d_gene: -
v_gene: TRBV18
j_gene: TRBJ1-1
abundance: -
CDR3aa: CASSPAIGVHTEAFF
CDR3nt: TGTGCCAGCTCACCTGCCATCGGGGTCCACACTGAAGCTTTCTTT

d_gene: TRBD2
v_gene: TRBV10-1
j_gene: TRBJ2-1
abundance: few
CDR3aa: CASSESTSEQFF
CDR3nt: TGCGCCAGCAGTGAGTCGACTAGCGAGCAGTTCTTC

d_gene: -
v_gene: TRBV10-3
j_gene: TRBJ1-1
abundance: -
CDR3aa: CASSAGRGVTEAFF
CDR3nt: TGTGCCAGTAGTGCGGGACGAGGGGTCACTGAAGCTTTCTTT

d_gene: -
v_gene: TRBV7-3
j_gene: TRBJ1-1
abundance: -
CDR3aa: CASSPDTGSGTEAFF
CDR3nt: TGTGCCAGCAGCCCGGACACAGGGTCGGGCACTGAAGCTTTCTTT

d_gene: TRBD2
v_gene: TRBV5-1
j_gene: TRBJ2-5
abundance: -
CDR3aa: CASSPPGGPETQYF
CDR3nt: TGCGCCAGCAGCCCTCCGGGAGGGCCAGAGACCCAGTACTTC

d_gene: TRBD2
v_gene: TRBV19
j_gene: TRBJ2-3
abundance: -
CDR3aa: CASSILAGGPGDTQYF
CDR3nt: TGTGCCAGTAGTATTTTAGCGGGAGGGCCAGGAGATACGCAGTATTTT

d_gene: -
v_gene: TRBV21-1
j_gene: TRBJ2-7
abundance: -
CDR3aa: CASSARDRPYSYEQYF
CDR3nt: TGTGCCAGCAGCGCGCGGGACAGGCCCTACTCCTACGAGCAGTACTTC

d_gene: -
v_gene: TRBV28
j_gene: TRBJ1-2
abundance: once
CDR3aa: CASSLTGVDYGYTF
CDR3nt: TGTGCCAGCAGTTTAACGGGGGTGGACTATGGCTACACCTTC

d_gene: TRBD2
v_gene: TRBV30
j_gene: TRBJ2-3
abundance: -
CDR3aa: CASQALAGGADTQYF
CDR3nt: TGTGCGTCTCAGGCCCTAGCGGGAGGGGCAGATACGCAGTATTTT

d_gene: TRBD1
v_gene: TRBV30
j_gene: TRBJ1-1
abundance: -
CDR3aa: CAWSVLGQGNTEAFF
CDR3nt: TGTGCCTGGAGTGTACTTGGACAGGGGAACACTGAAGCTTTCTTT

d_gene: TRBD1
v_gene: TRBV30
j_gene: TRBJ1-5
abundance: once
CDR3aa: CAWSNQGGQPQHF
CDR3nt: TGTGCCTGGAGTAATCAGGGGGGTCAGCCCCAGCATTTT

d_gene: -
v_gene: TRBV30
j_gene: TRBJ1-3
abundance: -
CDR3aa: CAWGRGNTIYF
CDR3nt: TGTGCCTGGGGCAGGGGAAACACCATATATTTT

d_gene: -
v_gene: TRBV6-4
j_gene: TRBJ1-5
abundance: -
CDR3aa: CASSVRLGVGNQPQHF
CDR3nt: TGTGCCAGCAGCGTCCGTCTGGGAGTTGGCAATCAGCCCCAGCATTTT

d_gene: TRBD1
v_gene: TRBV9
j_gene: TRBJ1-2
abundance: -
CDR3aa: CASSSQGAHTF
CDR3nt: TGTGCCAGCAGCTCCCAGGGGGCTCACACCTTC

d_gene: -
v_gene: TRBV4-3
j_gene: TRBJ2-7
abundance: once
CDR3aa: CASSDRDSDREQYF
CDR3nt: TGCGCCAGCAGCGACCGGGACTCAGACCGGGAGCAGTACTTC

d_gene: TRBD1
v_gene: TRBV13
j_gene: TRBJ2-7
abundance: -
CDR3aa: CASSQGQGYSYEQYF
CDR3nt: TGTGCCAGCAGTCAAGGACAGGGTTATTCCTACGAGCAGTACTTC

d_gene: -
v_gene: TRBV5-1
j_gene: TRBJ1-1
abundance: -
CDR3aa: CASSSGSNTEAFF
CDR3nt: TGCGCCAGCAGCTCGGGGTCTAACACTGAAGCTTTCTTT

d_gene: TRBD1
v_gene: TRBV30
j_gene: TRBJ2-2
abundance: -
CDR3aa: CAWSDDSGRDRIGELFF
CDR3nt: TGTGCCTGGAGTGACGACTCGGGCAGGGACAGGATCGGGGAGCTGTTTTTT

d_gene: -
v_gene: TRBV28
j_gene: TRBJ1-2
abundance: -
CDR3aa: CASLRDNGWGYTF
CDR3nt: TGTGCCAGCTTAAGAGACAATGGTTGGGGCTACACCTTC

d_gene: TRBD1
v_gene: TRBV28
j_gene: TRBJ2-7
abundance: -
CDR3aa: CASSFPGGTGTYEQYF
CDR3nt: TGTGCCAGCAGTTTCCCCGGTGGGACAGGGACCTACGAGCAGTACTTC

d_gene: -
v_gene: TRBV11-3
j_gene: TRBJ2-1
abundance: few
CDR3aa: CASSGSQGYEQFF
CDR3nt: TGTGCCAGCAGCGGGAGCCAGGGGTATGAGCAGTTCTTC

d_gene: TRBD1
v_gene: TRBV19
j_gene: TRBJ2-2
abundance: -
CDR3aa: CASSGQGPNGELFF
CDR3nt: TGTGCCAGTTCTGGACAGGGACCTAACGGGGAGCTGTTTTTT

d_gene: TRBD1
v_gene: TRBV11-3
j_gene: TRBJ2-7
abundance: once
CDR3aa: CASRRGLYEQYF
CDR3nt: TGTGCCAGCAGAAGGGGGCTGTACGAGCAGTACTTC

d_gene: TRBD2
v_gene: TRBV19
j_gene: TRBJ2-5
abundance: -
CDR3aa: CASSRGRGRVLQETQYF
CDR3nt: TGTGCCAGTAGTAGGGGTCGCGGGAGAGTACTCCAAGAGACCCAGTACTTC

d_gene: -
v_gene: TRBV20-1
j_gene: TRBJ2-5
abundance: -
CDR3aa: CSARRETQYF
CDR3nt: TGCAGTGCTAGGCGAGAGACCCAGTACTTC

d_gene: TRBD1
v_gene: TRBV7-9
j_gene: TRBJ1-1
abundance: many
CDR3aa: CASSFQGGNTEAFF
CDR3nt: TGTGCCAGCAGCTTTCAGGGGGGGAACACTGAAGCTTTCTTT

d_gene: -
v_gene: TRBV25-1
j_gene: TRBJ2-2
abundance: -
CDR3aa: CASSRGTGELFF
CDR3nt: TGTGCCAGCTCGCGGGGTACCGGGGAGCTGTTTTTT

d_gene: -
v_gene: TRBV7-2
j_gene: TRBJ2-1
abundance: few
CDR3aa: CASSSSGTDPYNEQFF
CDR3nt: TGTGCCAGCAGCTCCTCCGGGACTGATCCCTACAATGAGCAGTTCTTC

d_gene: -
v_gene: TRBV25-1
j_gene: TRBJ2-3
abundance: -
CDR3aa: CASSDRASPKDTQYF
CDR3nt: TGTGCCAGCAGTGATCGGGCTAGCCCGAAGGATACGCAGTATTTT

d_gene: -
v_gene: TRBV27
j_gene: TRBJ2-5
abundance: -
CDR3aa: CASSLSPYSFGQETQYF
CDR3nt: TGTGCCAGCAGTTTATCCCCGTACAGCTTCGGACAAGAGACCCAGTACTTC

d_gene: -
v_gene: TRBV4-2
j_gene: TRBJ2-7
abundance: -
CDR3aa: CASSPGLGGYEQYF
CDR3nt: TGTGCCAGCAGCCCGGGACTGGGGGGCTACGAGCAGTACTTC

d_gene: TRBD1
v_gene: TRBV19
j_gene: TRBJ2-5
abundance: -
CDR3aa: CASKRGTGKTQYF
CDR3nt: TGTGCCAGTAAAAGAGGGACAGGGAAGACCCAGTACTTC

d_gene: -
v_gene: TRBV7-9
j_gene: TRBJ2-1
abundance: -
CDR3aa: CASSLGLIPRDEQFF
CDR3nt: TGTGCCAGCAGCTTAGGTTTGATACCGCGGGATGAGCAGTTCTTC

d_gene: TRBD1
v_gene: TRBV2
j_gene: TRBJ2-7
abundance: -
CDR3aa: CASSAGTGGYEQYF
CDR3nt: TGTGCCAGCAGCGCCGGGACAGGGGGCTACGAGCAGTACTTC

d_gene: -
v_gene: TRBV27
j_gene: TRBJ2-3
abundance: -
CDR3aa: CASTRDWGTDTQYF
CDR3nt: TGTGCCAGCACCCGGGACTGGGGCACAGATACGCAGTATTTT

d_gene: TRBD1
v_gene: TRBV9
j_gene: TRBJ2-2
abundance: -
CDR3aa: CAPALGRGRRLSPMQELFF
CDR3nt: TGTGCCCCCGCCCTAGGCAGGGGGCGAAGGTTGAGCCCGATGCAGGAGCTGTTTTTT

d_gene: TRBD2
v_gene: TRBV5-5
j_gene: TRBJ2-3
abundance: once
CDR3aa: CASSREAGQMTQYF
CDR3nt: TGTGCCAGCAGCCGGGAGGCAGGGCAAATGACGCAGTATTTT

d_gene: TRBD1
v_gene: TRBV27
j_gene: TRBJ1-5
abundance: -
CDR3aa: CASSLRQGRSNQPQHF
CDR3nt: TGTGCCAGCAGTCTACGACAGGGAAGGAGCAATCAGCCCCAGCATTTT